This TCR beta chain is from a study of blood T cell repertoires in COVID-19. For the study at large: Material from acute and convalescent COVID-19 was sourced from the United States, Italy and Spain. PBMCs, B-cell-depleted T cells, or T cells provided the cDNA or gDNA that made up the material.

Original processing methods: Reference gene primers were amplified, and this amplification served to estimate nucleated cell counts. Profiled with immunoSEQ multiplex PCR; TCRdb holds only in-frame clones, not every one. V and J calls and clone size come straight from that table; D and trimming were deduced from the DNA. The sample carries some 83,000 clones, around nine tenths recorded once. CDR3 length: 15 residues. J was trimmed by 7 bases and V by 5 bases; bases with no gene match: 11. The germline V gene encodes CDR1 MGHRA and CDR2 YSYEKL. This clone has a handful of counts. The sample taken for sequencing was peripheral blood. This TCR was recovered from a man at least 80 years old with active or convalescent COVID-19. V and J are TRBV4-1 and TRBJ1-2; 9 nucleotides agree with TRBD1. The CDR3 reads CASSYRDRESLGYTF. In nucleotides, the CDR3 is TGCGCCAGCAGCTACCGGGACAGGGAGTCTCTTGGCTACACCTTC.